This TCR beta chain was recorded in a study of blood T cell repertoires in COVID-19. About the study: Both acute and convalescent COVID-19 samples were obtained from the United States, Italy and Spain. The cDNA or gDNA used as material had been derived from T cells, B-cell-depleted T cells, or PBMCs.

Germline V gene data show CDR1 as MNHNY and CDR2 as SVGAGI (reference sequence). Trimming removed 2 bases from V and 8 bases from J; junction bases left unmatched: 7. The CDR3 runs 14 residues. How the authors handled the data: Counts of nucleated cells, estimated from reference gene primer amplification, were obtained. Sequencing was performed with immunoSEQ multiplex PCR; in TCRdb, only in-frame clones are kept and a portion is missing. The D gene and trimming were derived from the DNA, and the V and J assignments and clone size from that table. The top ten clones hold roughly 18% of a sample with 100,000 to 150,000 clones, 75% to 90% of them seen once.

What was sequenced was peripheral blood. This chain uses TRBV6-6 with TRBJ1-2; 8 nucleotides align to TRBD1. The sequence was obtained from a man aged 50 or older with active or convalescent COVID-19. In DNA form, the CDR3 reads TGTGCCAGCAGTTACGGCAGGGGGCAGGGGGGCTACACCTTC. Amino acids: CASSYGRGQGGYTF.